This T cell receptor (beta chain) was sequenced in a study of OX40 agonist ivuxolimab in advanced cancers. Turning to the study itself: Patients receiving dose escalation had hepatocellular carcinoma, melanoma, renal cell or head and neck cancer. The dose-escalation cohort was approximately 84% male, with a mean age of around 60 years, ranging about 23 to 90. Findings of the study overall: Among expanded peripheral T cells, antigen specificity went undetermined.

As for this clone: Its antigen remains unidentified.

Germline assignment: CDR1 SGDLS and CDR2 YYNGEE. CDR3 length: 14 amino acids. The V end was cut by 0 bases, the J end by 1 base, with 7 bases between. TCRdb's copy holds only in-frame clones and misses some; the assay was immunoSEQ multiplex PCR. The table has 110,000 or so clones, around 93% seen once; the top ten hold over 0.6%. A history of autoimmune disease or systemic immunosuppression excluded patients. Sequencing was performed on CD4+ or CD8+ T cells sorted from blood, taken in a trial of the OX40 agonist ivuxolimab. V usage is TRBV9 and J usage is TRBJ2-5; D gene uncertain. The sequence came from an adult with an advanced solid tumor such as melanoma, head and neck, liver or kidney cancer. In nucleotides, the CDR3 is TGTGCCAGCAGCGTAGGCGTGGGCCAAGAGACCCAGTACTTC. Protein sequence: CASSVGVGQETQYF.